This T cell receptor beta chain was recorded in a study of blood T cell repertoires in COVID-19. Study background: Researchers got acute and convalescent COVID-19 samples from the United States, Italy and Spain. From T cells, B-cell-depleted T cells, or PBMCs came the material, which was cDNA or gDNA.

Germline CDR1 SGHNT, CDR2 YYREEE (reference sequence). The CDR3 runs to 13 residues. Trimming took off 0 bases at V and 5 bases at J, with 8 bases between the two ends. The repertoire was sequenced with immunoSEQ multiplex PCR; TCRdb's copy has only in-frame clones and lacks some. The sample consists of about 200,000 clones, approximately 88% of them appearing once. This receptor was identified in a man aged 35-49 years with acute or convalescent COVID-19. Sequencing was performed on peripheral blood. The chain combines TRBV5-4 with TRBJ1-2; perhaps TRBD1 as D (5 bases). In nucleotides, the CDR3 is TGTGCCAGCAGCTTGGGGGGGGAGTATGGCTACACCTTC. Translating gives CASSLGGEYGYTF.